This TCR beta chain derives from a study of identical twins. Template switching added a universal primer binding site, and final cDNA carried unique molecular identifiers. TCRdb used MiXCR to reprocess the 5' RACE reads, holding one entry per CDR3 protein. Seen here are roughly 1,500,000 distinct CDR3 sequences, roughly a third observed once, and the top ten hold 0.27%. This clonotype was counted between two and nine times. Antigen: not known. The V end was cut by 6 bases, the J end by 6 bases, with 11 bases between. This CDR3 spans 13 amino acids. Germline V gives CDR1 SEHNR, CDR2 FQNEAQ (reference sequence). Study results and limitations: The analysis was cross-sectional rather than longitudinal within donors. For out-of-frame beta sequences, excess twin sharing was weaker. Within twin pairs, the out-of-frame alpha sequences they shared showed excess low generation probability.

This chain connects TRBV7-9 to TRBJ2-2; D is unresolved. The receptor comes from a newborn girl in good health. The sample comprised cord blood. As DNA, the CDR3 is TGTGCCAGCAGGCCCACCTGGCCCGGGGAGCTGTTTTTT. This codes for CASRPTWPGELFF.